The 18 T cell receptor beta chains reported below all come from one sample, sequenced in a study of OX40 agonist ivuxolimab in advanced cancers. The protocol was immunoSEQ multiplex PCR, while the TCRdb copy is restricted to in-frame clones and leaves out a portion. The data hold about 95,000 clones, with approximately 85% observed a single time. This specimen consisted of CD4+ or CD8+ T cells sorted from blood, obtained in a trial of the OX40 agonist ivuxolimab. The receptors shown here come from an adult with an advanced solid tumor such as melanoma, head and neck, liver or kidney cancer.

The chain joins TRBV7-3 to TRBJ1-6; D is unclear. V was cut by 2 bases and J by 10 bases, with 15 bases left in between. The CDR3 loop spans 15 amino acids. Germline CDR1 and CDR2: SGHTA and FQGTGA. The CDR3 nucleotides are TGTGCCAGCAGCTTACTGGCAGTGCCTGGGTCACCCCTCCACTTT. It codes for CASSLLAVPGSPLHF.

The V and J genes are TRBV29-1 and TRBJ2-5; no clear D. Trimming left V 1 base short and J 2 bases short, with 8 bases between. Germline V gene lookup returns CDR1 SQVTM and CDR2 ANQGSEA. This CDR3 comprises 13 residues. The CDR3 loop reads CSVEASDQETQYF. CDR3 nucleotides: TGCAGCGTTGAAGCGTCAGATCAAGAGACCCAGTACTTC.

The gene calls are TRBV11-1 and TRBJ2-7, with 8 bases identical to TRBD2. This CDR3 is built from 14 residues. J lost 0 bases, V lost 6 bases, and 4 bases had no gene match. Germline-derived CDR1 and CDR2 are SGHAT and FQDESV (reference sequence). The CDR3 here is CASSLAGPSYEQYF. CDR3 nucleotide sequence: TGTGCCAGCAGTCTAGCGGGCCCCTCCTACGAGCAGTACTTC. Full variable domain (outside the CDR3, taken from reference TRBV11-1 and TRBJ2-7): EAEVAQSPRYKITEKSQAVAFWCDPISGHATLYWYRQILGQGPELLVQFQDESVVDDSQLPKDRFSAERLKGVDSTLKIQPAELGDSAMYLCASSLAGPSYEQYFGPGTRLTVT.

This chain connects TRBV2 to TRBJ2-2, with 7 bases fitting TRBD2. This CDR3 is 13 amino acids long. Germline lookup yields CDR1 SNHLY and CDR2 FYNNEI. With 3 bases clipped from V and 6 bases from J, the junction kept 1 base outside the gene matches. In nucleotides, the CDR3 is TGTGCCAGCAGTGAGGCGGGGGCCGGGGAGCTGTTTTTT. Translation: CASSEAGAGELFF.

This clone was observed many times. The chain uses TRBV21-1 and TRBJ1-2; TRBD1 is the table's D call, not checked against the DNA. TRBV21-1 is annotated as a pseudogene. The CDR3 consists of 15 residues. CDR3 sequence: CASTTGGPSNYGYTF. The CDR3 DNA follows: TGTGCCAGCACCACAGGGGGGCCGAGTAACTATGGCTACACCTTC.

This chain joins TRBV28 and TRBJ2-1; TRBD2 agrees at 8 bases. The CDR3 length is 14 residues. Germline V gives CDR1 MDHEN, CDR2 SYDVKM. V shed 8 bases, J shed 9 bases, and the junction held 12 bases outside the gene matches. Here the CDR3 reads CASLGAGGRVEQFF. In nucleotides, the CDR3 is TGTGCCAGCTTAGGGGCGGGAGGTAGGGTTGAGCAGTTCTTC.

The chain joins TRBV28 to TRBJ1-1; D not resolved. Germline lookup yields CDR1 MDHEN and CDR2 SYDVKM. V lost 3 bases and J lost 7, with 6 bases in between. The CDR3 is 11 amino acids. The CDR3 nucleotides are TGTGCCAGCAGTTTGTCAAATGAAGCTTTCTTT. Amino acids: CASSLSNEAFF.

The chain carries TRBV15 and TRBJ2-5; 7 bases fit TRBD2. V was pared by 4 bases and J by 1 base, with 6 bases of the junction left unmatched. Germline values: CDR1 LNHNV, CDR2 YYDKDF (reference sequence). The CDR3 loop spans 15 amino acids. CDR3 region: CATSIQGGAQETQYF. The DNA for the CDR3 is TGTGCCACCAGCATTCAGGGAGGGGCCCAAGAGACCCAGTACTTC.

The rearrangement joins TRBV25-1 to TRBJ2-5, with 8 bases fitting TRBD2. Germline-derived CDR1 and CDR2 are MGHDK and SYGVNS. The CDR3 sequence is 13 residues long. Trimming took 5 bases from V and 5 from J; bases not matched to a gene: 4. The CDR3 is CASSSGSAETQYF. CDR3 DNA: TGTGCCAGCAGTAGCGGGAGTGCGGAGACCCAGTACTTC. Filled out from reference TRBV25-1 and TRBJ2-5, the complete variable domain reads EADIYQTPRYLVIGTGKKITLECSQTMGHDKMYWYQQDPGMELHLIHYSYGVNSTEKGDLSSESTVSRIRTEHFPLTLESARPSHTSQYLCASSSGSAETQYFGPGTRLLVL.

The V call is TRBV6-6, the J call TRBJ2-3; D not certain. The length of the CDR3 is 11 residues. V was shortened by 6 bases and J by 12 bases, with 13 bases between the two germline ends. CDR1 MNHNY and CDR2 SVGAGI come from the germline V gene (reference sequence). The CDR3 reads CASSSNDPQYF. The CDR3 region has the DNA TGTGCCAGCAGCTCCAATGACCCTCAGTATTTT.

The rearrangement joins TRBV6-4 to TRBJ2-7; 8 bases are shared with TRBD2. Germline CDR1 MRHNA, CDR2 SNTAGT. This CDR3 contains 15 residues. J lost 1 base, V lost 3 bases, and 5 bases had no gene match. The CDR3 reads CASSDLGRDSYEQYF. The CDR3 bases are TGTGCCAGCAGTGATCTCGGGAGGGATTCCTACGAGCAGTACTTC.

This chain connects TRBV5-8 to TRBJ1-2, with D perhaps TRBD1 (5 bases). In germline, CDR1 is SGHTS, CDR2 YDEGEE. CDR3 length: 17 amino acids. V lost 1 base, J lost 8 bases, and 24 bases lay in between. This chain's CDR3 is CASSLRASQGTEVGYTF. The CDR3 DNA reads as TGTGCCAGCAGCTTGCGTGCCTCCCAGGGCACTGAGGTGGGCTACACCTTC.

In its sample, this clone was seen a few times. This rearrangement joins TRBV27 to TRBJ1-1; 10 nucleotides agree with TRBD1. Germline loops: CDR1 MNHEY, CDR2 SMNVEV (reference sequence). The trim removed 4 bases at V and 1 base at J, leaving 9 bases unmatched. The CDR3 is 17 amino acids. The CDR3 protein is CASSSRPTGGGNTEAFF. CDR3 in DNA: TGTGCCAGCAGTTCGCGACCGACAGGGGGCGGGAACACTGAAGCTTTCTTT.

This sequence joins TRBV5-4 and TRBJ2-5, with TRBD1 identical over 8 bases. V was pared by 4 bases and J by 5 bases, with 10 bases of the junction left unmatched. CDR1 SGHNT and CDR2 YYREEE come from the germline V gene (reference sequence). The CDR3 runs to 15 residues. The chain's CDR3 is CASSARQGIQETQYF. DNA of the CDR3: TGTGCCAGCAGCGCCAGACAGGGGATACAGGAGACCCAGTACTTC.

This clone has a handful of counts. This CDR3 reads CASSRQGQGETQYF. Written as DNA, the CDR3 is TGCGCCAGCAGCCGCCAGGGACAGGGTGAGACCCAGTACTTC. This rearrangement joins TRBV5-1 to TRBJ2-5; 9 bases agree with TRBD1. Germline V CDR1 and CDR2: SGHRS, YFSETQ. V trimming: 4 bases; J trimming: 5 bases; junction bases outside the gene matches: 6. This CDR3 has 14 amino acids.

The CDR3, as DNA: TGTGCCAGCAGTTTAGAACAGGGGGCGGTTTACGAGCAGTACTTC. It codes for CASSLEQGAVYEQYF. The chain employs TRBV27 and TRBJ2-7; the match to TRBD1 covers 9 bases. The CDR3 is made up of 15 amino acids. Germline-derived CDR1 and CDR2 are MNHEY and SMNVEV (reference sequence). Germline trimming cut 2 bases from V and 4 bases from J; bases unmatched to any gene: 6.

The chain recombines TRBV7-3 with TRBJ1-4; a weak D match, TRBD1 (5 bases). CDR1 and CDR2 from the germline V gene are SGHTA and FQGTGA. The CDR3 runs to 15 residues. V was shortened by 2 bases and J by 3 bases, with 10 bases between the two germline ends. The CDR3 loop reads CASSLEGRPNEKLFF. DNA of the CDR3: TGTGCCAGCAGCTTAGAGGGGAGGCCTAATGAAAAACTGTTTTTT.

V is TRBV5-5 and J is TRBJ2-3, with TRBD1 matching over 7 bases. The CDR3 covers 14 residues. Looked up from germline, CDR1 is SGHKS and CDR2 is YYEKEE (reference sequence). V lost 5 bases and J lost 5; bases outside the gene matches: 8. The CDR3 region is CASRVRTGKDTQYF. DNA for the CDR3: TGTGCCAGCAGAGTCCGGACAGGTAAAGATACGCAGTATTTT.